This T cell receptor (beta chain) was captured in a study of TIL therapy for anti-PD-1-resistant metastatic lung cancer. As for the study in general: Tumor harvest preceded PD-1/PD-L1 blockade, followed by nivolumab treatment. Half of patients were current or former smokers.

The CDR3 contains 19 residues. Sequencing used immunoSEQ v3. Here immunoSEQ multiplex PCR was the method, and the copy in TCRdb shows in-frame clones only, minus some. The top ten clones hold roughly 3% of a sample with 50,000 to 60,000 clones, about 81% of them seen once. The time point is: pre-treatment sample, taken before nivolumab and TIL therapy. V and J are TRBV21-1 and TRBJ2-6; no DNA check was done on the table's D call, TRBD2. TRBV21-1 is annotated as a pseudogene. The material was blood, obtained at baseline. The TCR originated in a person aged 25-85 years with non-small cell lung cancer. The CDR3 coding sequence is TGTGCCAGCAGCAAATCCTGTAGCCAGGGAGGGTCTGGGGCCAACGTCCTGACTTTC. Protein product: CASSKSCSQGGSGANVLTF.